This TCR beta chain appears in the sequencing data of a study of patients with pleural tuberculosis. TCRdb recomputed calls from the reads with MiXCR, one row per CDR3 protein. This sample has some 48,000 distinct CDR3 sequences; about 7.3% occur once, and the top ten carry about 17%. This clonotype came up many times. Trimming left V 1 base short and J 8 bases short, with 14 bases between. Germline assignment: CDR1 SGHTA and CDR2 FQGTGA. The CDR3 has 14 residues. V is TRBV7-3 and J is TRBJ1-2, with D maybe TRBD1 (5 bases). This sequence originates from a human donor with pleural tuberculosis. DNA of the CDR3: TGTGCCAGCAGCTTAAAAAAGGGGCAAGTGGGCTACACCTTC. Amino acid sequence: CASSLKKGQVGYTF.